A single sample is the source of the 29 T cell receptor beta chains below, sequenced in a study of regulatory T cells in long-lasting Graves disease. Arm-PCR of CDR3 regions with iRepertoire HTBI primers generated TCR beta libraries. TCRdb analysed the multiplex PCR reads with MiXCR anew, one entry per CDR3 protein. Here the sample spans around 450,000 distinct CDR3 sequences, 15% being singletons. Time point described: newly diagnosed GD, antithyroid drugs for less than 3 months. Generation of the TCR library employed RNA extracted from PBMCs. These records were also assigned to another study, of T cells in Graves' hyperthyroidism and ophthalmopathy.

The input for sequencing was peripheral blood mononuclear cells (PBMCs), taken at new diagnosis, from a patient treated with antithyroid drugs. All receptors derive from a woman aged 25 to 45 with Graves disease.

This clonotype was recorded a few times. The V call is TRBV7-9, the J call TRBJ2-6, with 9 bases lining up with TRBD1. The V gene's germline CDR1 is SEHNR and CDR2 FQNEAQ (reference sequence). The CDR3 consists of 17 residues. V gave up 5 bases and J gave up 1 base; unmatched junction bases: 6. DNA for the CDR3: TGTGCCAGCAGCGCGACAGGGGGTGATTCTGGGGCCAACGTCCTGACTTTC. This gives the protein CASSATGGDSGANVLTF.

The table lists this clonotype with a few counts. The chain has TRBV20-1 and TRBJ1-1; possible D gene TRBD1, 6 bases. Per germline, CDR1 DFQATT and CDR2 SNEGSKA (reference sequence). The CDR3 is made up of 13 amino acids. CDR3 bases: TGCAGGGGATCCAGGGGAATGGACACTGAAGCTTTCTTT. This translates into CRGSRGMDTEAFF.

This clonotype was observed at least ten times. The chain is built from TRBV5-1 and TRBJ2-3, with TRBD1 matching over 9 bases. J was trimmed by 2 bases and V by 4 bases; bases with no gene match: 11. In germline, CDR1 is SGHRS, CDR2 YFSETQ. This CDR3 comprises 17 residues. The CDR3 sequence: CASSDGQGNSFTDTQYF. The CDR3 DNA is TGCGCCAGCAGCGATGGACAGGGGAACTCTTTCACAGATACGCAGTATTTT.

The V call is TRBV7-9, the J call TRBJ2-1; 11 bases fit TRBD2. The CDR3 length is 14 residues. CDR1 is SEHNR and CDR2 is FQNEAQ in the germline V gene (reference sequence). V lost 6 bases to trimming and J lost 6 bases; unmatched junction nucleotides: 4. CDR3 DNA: TGTGCCAGCAGAAGGCTAGCGGGAGGCAATGAGCAGTTCTTC. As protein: CASRRLAGGNEQFF.

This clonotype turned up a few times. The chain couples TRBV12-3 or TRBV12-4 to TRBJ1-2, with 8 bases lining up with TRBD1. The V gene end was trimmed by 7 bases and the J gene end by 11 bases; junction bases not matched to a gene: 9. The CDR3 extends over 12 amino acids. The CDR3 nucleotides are TGTGCCAGCACCGAGGGACAGGCGAGATACACCTTC. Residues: CASTEGQARYTF.

Here the CDR3 reads CASSYSILESQPQHF. The CDR3 region has the DNA TGTGCCAGCAGTTACTCGATTCTTGAGAGCCAGCCCCAGCATTTT. The V and J genes are TRBV6-5 and TRBJ1-5, with D hard to call. The CDR3 spans 15 residues. V was shortened by 0 bases and J by 7 bases, with 13 bases between the two germline ends. CDR1 MNHEY and CDR2 SVGAGI come from the germline V gene.

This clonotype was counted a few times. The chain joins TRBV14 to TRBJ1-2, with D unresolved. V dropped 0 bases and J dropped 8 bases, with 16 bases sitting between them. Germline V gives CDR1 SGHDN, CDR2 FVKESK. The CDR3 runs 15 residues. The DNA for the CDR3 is TGTGCCAGCAGCCAAGATGTTCTAGCCAGCGGGGGCTACACCTTC. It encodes CASSQDVLASGGYTF.

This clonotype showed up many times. CDR3 sequence reads: CASSRRPSGRSPSTDTQYF. The CDR3 DNA reads as TGTGCCAGCAGCCGACGTCCTAGCGGGAGAAGTCCCAGCACAGATACGCAGTATTTT. This chain uses TRBV3-1 with TRBJ2-3, with 10 nucleotides matching TRBD2. This CDR3 is 19 amino acids long. The V gene end was trimmed by 4 bases and the J gene end by 0 bases; junction bases not matched to a gene: 13. CDR1 LGHDT and CDR2 YNNKEL come from the germline V gene (reference sequence).

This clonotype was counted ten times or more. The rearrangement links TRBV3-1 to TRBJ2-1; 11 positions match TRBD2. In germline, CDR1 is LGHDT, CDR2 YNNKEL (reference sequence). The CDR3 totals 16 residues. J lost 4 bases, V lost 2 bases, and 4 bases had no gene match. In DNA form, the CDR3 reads TGTGCCAGCAGCCAACCCGGGACTAGCGGTTACAATGAGCAGTTCTTC. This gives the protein CASSQPGTSGYNEQFF.

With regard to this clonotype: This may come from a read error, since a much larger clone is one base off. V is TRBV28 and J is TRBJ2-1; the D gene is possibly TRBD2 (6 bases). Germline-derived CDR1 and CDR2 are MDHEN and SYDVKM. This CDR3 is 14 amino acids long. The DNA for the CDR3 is TGTGCCAGCAGTTTGAGGGAGCAGGCTCGGGAGCAGTCCTTC. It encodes CASSLREQAREQSF.

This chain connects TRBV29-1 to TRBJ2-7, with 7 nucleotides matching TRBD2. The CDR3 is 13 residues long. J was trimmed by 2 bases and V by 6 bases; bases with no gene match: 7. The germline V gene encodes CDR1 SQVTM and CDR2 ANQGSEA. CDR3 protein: CSVFPGTTYEQYF. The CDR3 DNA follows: TGCAGCGTATTCCCCGGGACTACCTACGAGCAGTACTTC.

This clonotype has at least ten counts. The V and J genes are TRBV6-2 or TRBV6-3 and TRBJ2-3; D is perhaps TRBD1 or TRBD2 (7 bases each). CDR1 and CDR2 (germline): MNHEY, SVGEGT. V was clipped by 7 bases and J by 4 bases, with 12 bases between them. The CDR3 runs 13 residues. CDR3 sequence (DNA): TGTGCCAGCAAGCGGGACAGCGCAGATACGCAGTATTTT. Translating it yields CASKRDSADTQYF.

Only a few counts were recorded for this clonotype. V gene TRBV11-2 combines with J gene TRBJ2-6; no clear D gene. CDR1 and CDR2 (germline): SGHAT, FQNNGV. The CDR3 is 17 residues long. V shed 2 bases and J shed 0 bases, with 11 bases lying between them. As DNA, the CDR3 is TGTGCCAGCAGCTTATCCGGGTCAATCTCTGGGGCCAACGTCCTGACTTTC. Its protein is CASSLSGSISGANVLTF.

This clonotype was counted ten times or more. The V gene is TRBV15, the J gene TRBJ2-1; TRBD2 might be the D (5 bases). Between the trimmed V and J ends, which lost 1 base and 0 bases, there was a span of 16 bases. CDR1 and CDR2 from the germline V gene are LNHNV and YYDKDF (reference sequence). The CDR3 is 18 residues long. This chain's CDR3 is CATSRGAEGISSYNEQFF. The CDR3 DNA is TGTGCCACCAGCAGAGGGGCCGAGGGAATCAGCTCCTACAATGAGCAGTTCTTC. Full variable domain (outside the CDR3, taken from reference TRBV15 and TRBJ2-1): DAMVIQNPRYQVTQFGKPVTLSCSQTLNHNVMYWYQQKSSQAPKLLFHYYDKDFNNEADTPDNFQSRRPNTSFCFLDIRSPGLGDTAMYLCATSRGAEGISSYNEQFFGPGTRLTVL.

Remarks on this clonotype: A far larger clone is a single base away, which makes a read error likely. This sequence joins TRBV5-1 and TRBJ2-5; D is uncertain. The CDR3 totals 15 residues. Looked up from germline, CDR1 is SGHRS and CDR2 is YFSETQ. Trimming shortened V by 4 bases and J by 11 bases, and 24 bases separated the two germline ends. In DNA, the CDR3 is TGCGCCAGCAGCCCCAAGGCCCGCTCCTACAATGAGCAGTACTTC. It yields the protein CASSPKARSYNEQYF.

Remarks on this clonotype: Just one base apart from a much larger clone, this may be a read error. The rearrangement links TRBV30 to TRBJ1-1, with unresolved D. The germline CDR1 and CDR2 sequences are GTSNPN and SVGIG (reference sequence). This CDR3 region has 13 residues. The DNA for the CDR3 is TGTGTCTGGAGTGTTGCCGGGAACACTGAAGCTTTCTTT. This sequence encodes CVWSVAGNTEAFF.

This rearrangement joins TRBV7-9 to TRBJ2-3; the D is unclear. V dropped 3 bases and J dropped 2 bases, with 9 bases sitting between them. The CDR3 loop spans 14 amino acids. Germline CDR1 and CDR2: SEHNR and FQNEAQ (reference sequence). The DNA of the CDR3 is TGTGCCAGCAGCTTGTCCGAACTCACAGATACGCAGTATTTT. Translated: CASSLSELTDTQYF. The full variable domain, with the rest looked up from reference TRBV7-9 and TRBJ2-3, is DTGVSQNPRHKITKRGQNVTFRCDPISEHNRLYWYRQTLGQGPEFLTYFQNEAQLEKSRLLSDRFSAERPKGSFSTLEIQRTEQGDSAMYLCASSLSELTDTQYFGPGTRLTVL.

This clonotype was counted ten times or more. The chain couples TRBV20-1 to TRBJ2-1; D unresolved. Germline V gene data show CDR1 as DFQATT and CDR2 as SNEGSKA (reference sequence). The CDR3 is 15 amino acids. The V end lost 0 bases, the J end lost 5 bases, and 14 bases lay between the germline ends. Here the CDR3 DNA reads TGCAGTGCTAGAGAGGTCCTAGTTGGGGACAATGAGCAGTTCTTC. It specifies CSAREVLVGDNEQFF.

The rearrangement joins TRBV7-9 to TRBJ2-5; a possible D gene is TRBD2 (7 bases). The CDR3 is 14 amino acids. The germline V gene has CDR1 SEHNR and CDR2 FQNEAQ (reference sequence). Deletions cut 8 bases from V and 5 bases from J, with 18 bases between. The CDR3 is CASDEGGFRETQYF. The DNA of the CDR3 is TGTGCCAGCGACGAGGGGGGGTTTAGGGAGACCCAGTACTTC.

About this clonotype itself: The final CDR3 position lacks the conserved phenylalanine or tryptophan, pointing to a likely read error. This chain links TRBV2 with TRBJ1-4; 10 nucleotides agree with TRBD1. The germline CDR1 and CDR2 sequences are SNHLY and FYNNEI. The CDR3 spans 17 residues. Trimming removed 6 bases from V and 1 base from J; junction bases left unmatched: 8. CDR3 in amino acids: CASRERDRGKTNEKLFL. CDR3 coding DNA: TGTGCCAGCAGGGAGCGGGACAGGGGAAAAACTAATGAAAAACTGTTTCTT.

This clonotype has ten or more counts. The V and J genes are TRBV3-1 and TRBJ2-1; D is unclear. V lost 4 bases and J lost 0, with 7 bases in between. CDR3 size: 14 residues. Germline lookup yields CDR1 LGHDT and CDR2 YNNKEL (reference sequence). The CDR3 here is CASSPALSYNEQFF. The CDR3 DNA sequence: TGTGCCAGCAGCCCCGCCCTCTCCTACAATGAGCAGTTCTTC.

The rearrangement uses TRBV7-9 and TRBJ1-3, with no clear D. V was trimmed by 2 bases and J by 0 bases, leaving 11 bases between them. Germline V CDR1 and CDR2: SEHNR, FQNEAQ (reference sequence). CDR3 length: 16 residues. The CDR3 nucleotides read TGTGCCAGCAGCTTAAACCCCACGGCCTCTGGAAACACCATATATTTT. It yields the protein CASSLNPTASGNTIYF.

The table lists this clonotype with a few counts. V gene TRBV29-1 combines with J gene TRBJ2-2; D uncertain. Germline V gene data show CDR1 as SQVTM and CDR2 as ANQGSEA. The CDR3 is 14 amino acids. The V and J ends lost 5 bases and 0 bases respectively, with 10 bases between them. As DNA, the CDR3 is TGCAGCGTTAGCAACGGAGCGAACACCGGGGAGCTGTTTTTT. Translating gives CSVSNGANTGELFF.

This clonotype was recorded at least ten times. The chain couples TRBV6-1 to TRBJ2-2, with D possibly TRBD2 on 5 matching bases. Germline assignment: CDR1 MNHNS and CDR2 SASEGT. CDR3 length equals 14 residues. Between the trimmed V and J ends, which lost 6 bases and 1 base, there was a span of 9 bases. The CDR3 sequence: CASRVSGNTGELFF. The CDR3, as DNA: TGTGCCAGCAGGGTCAGCGGGAACACCGGGGAGCTGTTTTTT.

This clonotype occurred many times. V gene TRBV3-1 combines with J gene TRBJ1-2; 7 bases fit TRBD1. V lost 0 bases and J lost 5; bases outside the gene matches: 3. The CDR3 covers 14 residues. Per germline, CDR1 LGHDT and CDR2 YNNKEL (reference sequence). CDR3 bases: TGTGCCAGCAGCCAAGAGACAGGGAATTATGGCTACACCTTC. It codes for CASSQETGNYGYTF.

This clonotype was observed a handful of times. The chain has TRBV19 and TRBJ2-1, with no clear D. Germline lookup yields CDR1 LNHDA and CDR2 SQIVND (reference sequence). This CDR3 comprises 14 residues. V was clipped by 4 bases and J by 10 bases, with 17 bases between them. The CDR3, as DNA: TGTGCCAGTAGTAGTGGTTCGGATTTCGGGGAGCAGTTCTTC. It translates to CASSSGSDFGEQFF.

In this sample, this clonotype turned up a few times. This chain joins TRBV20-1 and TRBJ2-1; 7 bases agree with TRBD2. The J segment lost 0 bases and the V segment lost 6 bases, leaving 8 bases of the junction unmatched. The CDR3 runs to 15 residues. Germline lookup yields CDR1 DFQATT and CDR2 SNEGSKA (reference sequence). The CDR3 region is CSAPSAGVSYNEQFF. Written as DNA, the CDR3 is TGCAGTGCCCCATCGGCGGGAGTCTCCTACAATGAGCAGTTCTTC.

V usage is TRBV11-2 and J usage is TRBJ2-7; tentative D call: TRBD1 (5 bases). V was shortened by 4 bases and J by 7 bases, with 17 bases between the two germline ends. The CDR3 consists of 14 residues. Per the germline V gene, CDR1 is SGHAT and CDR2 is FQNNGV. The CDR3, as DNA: TGTGCCAGCAGCTCAACAGGTGTCCTTGGGGAGCAGTACTTC. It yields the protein CASSSTGVLGEQYF.

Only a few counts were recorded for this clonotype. CDR3 sequence reads: CASGSSGNTIYF. The CDR3 nucleotides are TGCGCCAGTGGGAGCTCTGGAAACACCATATATTTT. The rearrangement links TRBV5-1 to TRBJ1-3; D remains ambiguous. Trimming stripped 8 bases from V and 0 bases from J, with 6 bases between. The CDR3 has 12 amino acids. The germline CDR1 and CDR2 sequences are SGHRS and YFSETQ.